The entry that follows covers one T cell receptor beta chain sequence. Its specificity is not known. The CDR3 totals 16 residues. The germline V gene has CDR1 MNHEY and CDR2 SVGAGI. The V and J ends lost 5 bases and 2 bases, in that order; junction bases with no gene match: 7. The data are from a study of T-cell memory formation after mild COVID-19. Overall study: The study found TCR clusters largely donor specific. Findings of the study overall: Pre-infection memory harbored some responding clones, suggesting cross-reactive memory joined. Among contracting clones, CD4+ were mainly CM/EM and CD8+ enriched in EMRA.

The TCR alpha and TCR beta cDNA libraries, bearing sample barcodes and UMIs, were generated by 5'RACE using constant-segment primers. TCRdb analysed the 5' RACE reads with MiXCR anew, one entry per CDR3 protein. The profile shows hundreds of thousands of distinct CDR3 sequences, around 15% of them singletons. The sample taken for sequencing was PBMCs or a T cell subset sorted from them (not recorded which). The clonotype comes from a man between 18 and 35 years old who had mild COVID-19 (a few samples of this study predate the infection). Cell type and time point are not known. The gene calls are TRBV6-5 and TRBJ2-1; 9 bases line up with TRBD2. This CDR3 is CASSRNSGGAYNEQFF. The CDR3 coding sequence is TGTGCCAGCAGTAGAAATAGCGGGGGAGCCTACAATGAGCAGTTCTTC.